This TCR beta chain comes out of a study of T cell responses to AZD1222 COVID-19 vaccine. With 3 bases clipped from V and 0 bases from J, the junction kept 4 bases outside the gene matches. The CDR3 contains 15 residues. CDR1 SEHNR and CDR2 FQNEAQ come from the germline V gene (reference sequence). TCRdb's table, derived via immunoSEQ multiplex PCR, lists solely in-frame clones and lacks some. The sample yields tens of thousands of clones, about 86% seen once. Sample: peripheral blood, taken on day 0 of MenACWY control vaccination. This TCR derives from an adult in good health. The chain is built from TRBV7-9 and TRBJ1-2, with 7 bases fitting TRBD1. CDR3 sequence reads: CASSFPTGANYGYTF. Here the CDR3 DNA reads TGTGCCAGCAGCTTCCCCACAGGGGCTAACTATGGCTACACCTTC.